Below are 18 T cell receptor beta chains sequenced from a single sample in a study of shared clonotypes between healthy human individuals. The data were produced by immunoSEQ multiplex PCR, yet TCRdb's version contains in-frame clones alone and is incomplete. This table has about 470,000 clones, around 79% appearing once. Sequences were obtained from PBMCs. The receptor source for this set is a woman in her thirties or forties in good health. Some clones in this sample may be carry-over from other donors' samples.

The chain links TRBV30 to TRBJ2-5; no clear D gene. The J call may be faulty, since TRBJ2-7 better matches the DNA end. This CDR3 has 11 residues. Germline V gene data show CDR1 as GTSNPN and CDR2 as SVGIG (reference sequence). The CDR3 here is CAWSKGGEQYF. The CDR3 bases are TGTGCCTGGAGTAAGGGTGGCGAGCAGTACTTC.

The genes are TRBV19 and TRBJ2-7; unclear D gene. The V and J ends lost 10 bases and 3 bases respectively, with 13 bases between them. CDR1 and CDR2 (germline): LNHDA, SQIVND (reference sequence). The CDR3 length is 12 residues. The CDR3 protein is CANLWCGYEQYF. In DNA form, the CDR3 reads TGTGCCAACTTGTGGTGCGGCTACGAGCAGTACTTC.

The V call is TRBV5-4, the J call TRBJ1-1, with 9 bases aligning to TRBD1. The CDR3 covers 17 residues. The V gene end was trimmed by 0 bases and the J gene end by 1 base; junction bases not matched to a gene: 7. Germline values: CDR1 SGHNT, CDR2 YYREEE (reference sequence). The CDR3 bases are TGTGCCAGCAGCTTGGTCGGGACAGGGCGGGGGAACACTGAAGCTTTCTTT. This gives the protein CASSLVGTGRGNTEAFF. Drawing the rest from reference TRBV5-4 and TRBJ1-1, the complete variable domain is ETGVTQSPTHLIKTRGQQVTLRCSSQSGHNTVSWYQQALGQGPQFIFQYYREEENGRGNFPPRFSGLQFPNYSSELNVNALELDDSALYLCASSLVGTGRGNTEAFFGQGTRLTVV.

V is TRBV7-2 and J is TRBJ1-3; the D gene is possibly TRBD1 (6 bases). From germline, CDR1 is SGHTA and CDR2 FQGNSA. This CDR3 comprises 15 residues. V was cut by 2 bases and J by 4 bases, with 12 bases left in between. The CDR3 sequence: CASSLPGATGNTIYF. The CDR3, as DNA: TGTGCCAGCAGCTTACCGGGGGCGACAGGAAACACCATATATTTT.

CDR3 DNA sequence: TGCAGTGCTCTTATCCCCGGGACCCAGTACTTC. Encoded protein: CSALIPGTQYF. The chain couples TRBV20-1 to TRBJ2-4; no definite D call. The assigned J gene may be wrong: the sequence end matches TRBJ2-5 better. This CDR3 spans 11 amino acids. The germline CDR1 and CDR2 sequences are DFQATT and SNEGSKA (reference sequence).

Notes on this clone: A read error is possible here, since a much larger clone lies one base away. Other nucleotide sequences from this sample produce the same CDR3. The V gene is TRBV29-1, the J gene TRBJ2-7; D possibly corresponds to TRBD2 (5 bases). The CDR3 is 12 residues long. Germline lookup yields CDR1 SQVTM and CDR2 ANQGSEA. The germline V and J ends were trimmed by 6 bases and 3 bases, with 12 bases remaining between them. CDR3 nucleotide sequence: TGCAGCGTCTACGCGGGTGGCTACGAGCAGTACTTC. Translation gives CSVYAGGYEQYF.

The chain joins TRBV11-3 to TRBJ2-1; a possible D gene is TRBD1 (6 bases). Germline assignment: CDR1 SGHNT and CDR2 YENEEA. This CDR3 region has 14 residues. V was clipped by 0 bases and J by 10 bases, with 13 bases between them. Written as DNA, the CDR3 is TGTGCCAGCAGCTTAGATCCCCGGACAGCGGAGCAGTTCTTC. Its translation: CASSLDPRTAEQFF.

V is TRBV18 and J is TRBJ1-2; a weak D match, TRBD1 (5 bases). In germline, CDR1 is KGHSH, CDR2 LQKENI. V shed 2 bases and J shed 8 bases, with 15 bases lying between them. CDR3 length equals 14 residues. For the CDR3, the DNA is TGTGCCAGCTCACCAAGCCGGTTGGAGGGGGGCTACACCTTC. Translating it yields CASSPSRLEGGYTF. Filled out from reference TRBV18 and TRBJ1-2, the complete variable domain reads NAGVMQNPRHLVRRRGQEARLRCSPMKGHSHVYWYRQLPEEGLKFMVYLQKENIIDESGMPKERFSAEFPKEGPSILRIQQVVRGDSAAYFCASSPSRLEGGYTFGSGTRLTVV.

The rearrangement joins TRBV7-9 to TRBJ2-1; perhaps TRBD1 as D (6 bases). Germline V gives CDR1 SEHNR, CDR2 FQNEAQ (reference sequence). Trimming pared 5 bases from V and 7 bases from J, leaving 18 bases between. The CDR3 is made up of 15 amino acids. DNA for the CDR3: TGTGCCAGCAGCCGCAGGGGTAGCGCTTGGAATGAGCAGTTCTTC. Protein: CASSRRGSAWNEQFF.

The chain recombines TRBV11-3 with TRBJ2-2, with D uncertain. V was shortened by 2 bases and J by 0 bases, with 4 bases between the two germline ends. Germline V gives CDR1 SGHNT, CDR2 YENEEA. The CDR3 has 14 amino acids. CDR3 sequence: CASSLLANTGELFF. CDR3 DNA: TGTGCCAGCAGCTTATTAGCGAACACCGGGGAGCTGTTTTTT.

This clone was observed a handful of times. CDR3 DNA sequence: TGTGCCTGGAGTGAAAGGGCTGAAGCTTTCTTT. This encodes CAWSERAEAFF. V is TRBV30 and J is TRBJ1-1, with no clear D. The CDR3 runs to 11 residues. V shed 1 base and J shed 6 bases, with 6 bases lying between them. Germline V CDR1 and CDR2: GTSNPN, SVGIG (reference sequence).

The V call is TRBV9, the J call TRBJ2-3; 9 nucleotides line up with TRBD2. CDR1 and CDR2 from the germline V gene are SGDLS and YYNGEE. Trimming cost V 0 bases and J 1 base; bases outside gene matches: 3. The CDR3 sequence is 16 residues long. CDR3 sequence (DNA): TGTGCCAGCAGCGTAGCGGCGGGAGGGGGCACAGATACGCAGTATTTT. This translates into CASSVAAGGGTDTQYF.

V is TRBV6-5 and J is TRBJ2-1; perhaps TRBD2 as D (6 bases). V shed 2 bases and J shed 2 bases, with 10 bases lying between them. The CDR3 is 15 amino acids. Germline CDR1 and CDR2: MNHEY and SVGAGI. The CDR3 protein is CASSYVAGTYNEQFF. CDR3 coding DNA: TGTGCCAGCAGTTACGTGGCGGGAACCTACAATGAGCAGTTCTTC.

The V call is TRBV30, the J call TRBJ2-5, with TRBD2 matching 10 bases. The CDR3 is 16 residues long. Trimming removed 3 bases from V and 3 bases from J; junction bases left unmatched: 10. Germline V gene data show CDR1 as GTSNPN and CDR2 as SVGIG (reference sequence). This CDR3 is CAWRRKGSGREETQYF. The CDR3 nucleotides are TGTGCCTGGAGACGAAAGGGGAGCGGGAGGGAAGAGACCCAGTACTTC.

J is TRBJ1-1 and V is TRBV10-3, with D tentatively TRBD1 (6 bases). Trimming cost V 6 bases and J 5 bases, with 13 bases left between them. This CDR3 is built from 13 residues. Germline V gene data show CDR1 as ENHRY and CDR2 as SYGVKD. The CDR3 region is CAIRTQGRTEAFF. The CDR3 DNA is TGTGCCATCAGGACTCAGGGGAGGACTGAAGCTTTCTTT.

The CDR3 region has the DNA TGTGCCAGCAGGGCGTGGGGGTGGAGGACTAGTGAGCAGTTCTTC. Its protein product is CASRAWGWRTSEQFF. This chain uses TRBV28 with TRBJ2-1; 7 bases agree with TRBD2. J gave up 9 bases and V 6 bases, and 14 bases lay outside the gene matches. From germline, CDR1 is MDHEN and CDR2 SYDVKM. The CDR3 spans 15 residues.

The chain links TRBV2 to TRBJ1-1; D ambiguous. The CDR3 spans 12 residues. Trimming left V 7 bases short and J 4 bases short, with 10 bases between. Per germline, CDR1 SNHLY and CDR2 FYNNEI. The chain's CDR3 is CASIQESTEAFF. As DNA, the CDR3 is TGTGCCAGCATTCAGGAGAGCACTGAAGCTTTCTTT.

This rearrangement joins TRBV9 to TRBJ2-7, with TRBD1 matching 7 bases. The CDR3 spans 14 residues. From germline, CDR1 is SGDLS and CDR2 YYNGEE. V was pared by 4 bases and J by 2 bases, with 6 bases of the junction left unmatched. In DNA form, the CDR3 reads TGTGCCAGCAGCTTGGGACAGAACACCTACGAGCAGTACTTC. Translated, it gives CASSLGQNTYEQYF.